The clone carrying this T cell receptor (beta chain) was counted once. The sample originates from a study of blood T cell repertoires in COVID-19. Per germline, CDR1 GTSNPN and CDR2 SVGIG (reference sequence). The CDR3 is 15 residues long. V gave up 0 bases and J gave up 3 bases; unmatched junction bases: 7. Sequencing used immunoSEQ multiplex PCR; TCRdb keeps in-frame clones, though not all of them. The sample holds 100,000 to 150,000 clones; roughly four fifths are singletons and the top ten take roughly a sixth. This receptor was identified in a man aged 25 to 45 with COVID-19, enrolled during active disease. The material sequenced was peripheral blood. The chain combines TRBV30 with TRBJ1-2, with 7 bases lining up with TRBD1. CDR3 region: CAWSVPRTGYYGYTF. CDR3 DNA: TGTGCCTGGAGTGTACCCCGGACAGGTTACTATGGCTACACCTTC.